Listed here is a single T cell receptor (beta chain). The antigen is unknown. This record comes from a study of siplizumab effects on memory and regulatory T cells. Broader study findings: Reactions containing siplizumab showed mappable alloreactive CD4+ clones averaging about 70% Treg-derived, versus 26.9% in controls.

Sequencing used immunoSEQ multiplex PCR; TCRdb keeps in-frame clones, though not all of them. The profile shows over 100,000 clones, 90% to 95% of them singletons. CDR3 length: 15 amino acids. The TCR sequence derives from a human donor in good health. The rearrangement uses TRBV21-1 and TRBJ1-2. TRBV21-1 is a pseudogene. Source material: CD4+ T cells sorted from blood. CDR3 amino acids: CASSNGPSLNYGYTF. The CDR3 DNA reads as TGTGCCAGCAGCAACGGGCCATCGCTAAACTATGGCTACACCTTC.